Shown below are 24 T cell receptor beta chains from a single sample sequenced in a study of CD8 T cells in ankylosing spondylitis. Using its own MiXCR run on the 5' RACE reads, TCRdb lists one record per CDR3 protein. In the table there are 350,000 or so distinct CDR3 sequences, over 12% of which are singletons. Sequencing was performed on blood, either unsorted or a sorted T cell fraction (not recorded which). These receptors were collected from a male donor with ankylosing spondylitis or in good health (not recorded which).

This clonotype has a handful of counts. The chain couples TRBV5-1 to TRBJ2-3; 12 bases are shared with TRBD2. The CDR3 totals 15 residues. Per germline, CDR1 SGHRS and CDR2 YFSETQ. V dropped 5 bases and J dropped 4; count of bases not matched to a gene: 5. For the CDR3, the DNA is TGCGCCAGCAGTTGGACTAGCGGGGACTCAGATACGCAGTATTTT. Translating it yields CASSWTSGDSDTQYF.

The chain links TRBV15 to TRBJ1-2, with D uncertain. V lost 8 bases and J 3 bases, leaving 16 bases between the germline ends. The CDR3 length is 14 residues. Per germline, CDR1 LNHNV and CDR2 YYDKDF (reference sequence). CDR3 sequence reads: CATGSSLKDYGYTF. CDR3 sequence (DNA): TGTGCCACCGGGAGTAGTCTGAAGGACTATGGCTACACCTTC.

The rearrangement joins TRBV30 to TRBJ2-5; D possibly corresponds to TRBD1 (6 bases). Germline-derived CDR1 and CDR2 are GTSNPN and SVGIG (reference sequence). The CDR3 is made up of 16 amino acids. Trimming cost V 2 bases and J 4 bases, with 20 bases left between them. DNA for the CDR3: TGTGCCTGGAGTCGCCCAGGGGCGAAGGGGCGAGAGACCCAGTACTTC. Amino acids: CAWSRPGAKGRETQYF.

This clonotype was observed a handful of times. The rearrangement links TRBV9 to TRBJ2-7; possible D gene TRBD2, 6 bases. CDR1 and CDR2 from the germline V gene are SGDLS and YYNGEE. The CDR3 covers 13 residues. V lost 0 bases, J lost 6 bases, and 10 bases lay in between. CDR3 in amino acids: CASSVDSGSEQYF. Written as DNA, the CDR3 is TGTGCCAGCAGCGTAGACAGCGGGTCCGAGCAGTACTTC.

This clonotype came up a few times. This sequence joins TRBV7-9 and TRBJ2-2; D might be TRBD1 (6 bases). The CDR3 runs 15 residues. The germline V and J ends were trimmed by 2 bases and 1 base, with 8 bases remaining between them. Germline assignment: CDR1 SEHNR and CDR2 FQNEAQ (reference sequence). The CDR3 nucleotides are TGTGCCAGCAGCTTACGACAGGTGAACACCGGGGAGCTGTTTTTT. Translation: CASSLRQVNTGELFF.

The rearrangement uses TRBV2 and TRBJ2-5; D uncertain. Germline loops: CDR1 SNHLY, CDR2 FYNNEI. Trimming shortened V by 6 bases and J by 6 bases, and 5 bases separated the two germline ends. The CDR3 runs 10 residues. For the CDR3, the DNA is TGTGCCAGCAGGGGAAAGACCCAGTACTTC. This encodes CASRGKTQYF.

This clonotype was detected a few times. The chain links TRBV15 to TRBJ1-2; D not certain. The CDR3 is 15 residues long. Germline V gene lookup returns CDR1 LNHNV and CDR2 YYDKDF (reference sequence). The V end lost 3 bases, the J end lost 1 base, and 12 bases lay between the germline ends. For the CDR3, the DNA is TGTGCCACCAGCAGGCCCCCCGCCCATAACTATGGCTACACCTTC. Translated, it gives CATSRPPAHNYGYTF.

The chain joins TRBV20-1 to TRBJ2-3; 11 bases line up with TRBD2. The CDR3 totals 16 residues. CDR1 and CDR2 from the germline V gene are DFQATT and SNEGSKA (reference sequence). The V and J ends lost 4 bases and 0 bases, in that order; junction bases with no gene match: 6. The CDR3 DNA reads as TGCAGTGCTATCCCTAGCGGGAGGTCTAGCACAGATACGCAGTATTTT. It specifies CSAIPSGRSSTDTQYF.

This clonotype was observed a handful of times. A much larger clone lies one base from this, so it may be a read error. The CDR3 nucleotides are TGTGCCAGCAGCCCCGGGACAGGGACCTATGGCTACACCTTC. This gives the protein CASSPGTGTYGYTF. The V call is TRBV9, the J call TRBJ1-2; 9 positions match TRBD1. The trim removed 4 bases at V and 4 bases at J, leaving 5 bases unmatched. Germline V gene data show CDR1 as SGDLS and CDR2 as YYNGEE. The CDR3 contains 14 residues. Full variable domain (remainder filled in from reference TRBV9 and TRBJ1-2): DSGVTQTPKHLITATGQRVTLRCSPRSGDLSVYWYQQSLDQGLQFLIQYYNGEERAKGNILERFSAQQFPDLHSELNLSSLELGDSALYFCASSPGTGTYGYTFGSGTRLTVV.

The V gene is TRBV24-1, the J gene TRBJ2-1, with TRBD2 matching 7 bases. CDR1 and CDR2 from the germline V gene are KGHDR and SFDVKD. The CDR3 has 13 amino acids. After removal of 7 bases from V and 10 bases from J, the junction contained 9 bases not matched to a gene. For the CDR3, the DNA is TGTGCCACCAGGGCACTAGCGTCCGGAGAGCAGTTCTTC. Protein: CATRALASGEQFF.

This clonotype was seen a handful of times. V is TRBV29-1 and J is TRBJ2-3, with 10 bases fitting TRBD1. Germline values: CDR1 SQVTM, CDR2 ANQGSEA. Trimming took 7 bases from V and 3 from J; bases not matched to a gene: 1. This CDR3 comprises 12 residues. CDR3 amino acids: CSGGQGTDTQYF. CDR3 DNA: TGCAGCGGGGGACAGGGGACAGATACGCAGTATTTT.

In nucleotides, the CDR3 is TGTGCTAGTGGTTTCAGTGGGGGGCCGGGACTTTTTTACGAGCAGTACTTC. Translated: CASGFSGGPGLFYEQYF. This chain connects TRBV12-5 to TRBJ2-7; D could derive from TRBD1 or TRBD2 (6 bases each). This CDR3 comprises 17 residues. The V and J ends lost 3 bases and 4 bases respectively, with 22 bases between them. Germline V lookup: CDR1 LGHNT, CDR2 FRNRAP.

This chain connects TRBV5-6 to TRBJ2-2; TRBD1 agrees at 9 bases. CDR3 length: 17 residues. Losses at the gene ends were 4 bases for V and 5 bases for J; bases not matched to a gene: 12. CDR1 is SGHDT and CDR2 is YYEEEE in the germline V gene. The CDR3 region is CASSLTTGTGRTGELFF. CDR3 DNA: TGTGCCAGCAGCCTTACCACCGGGACAGGGAGAACCGGGGAGCTGTTTTTT.

The rearrangement uses TRBV20-1 and TRBJ2-1; 8 bases are a match to TRBD2. Losses at the gene ends were 0 bases for V and 0 bases for J; bases not matched to a gene: 7. Germline-derived CDR1 and CDR2 are DFQATT and SNEGSKA (reference sequence). This CDR3 region has 17 residues. The chain's CDR3 is CSARDFKRGHSYNEQFF. The CDR3 region has the DNA TGCAGTGCTAGAGATTTCAAGCGGGGGCACTCCTACAATGAGCAGTTCTTC.

There are a few counts of this clonotype. The rearrangement joins TRBV5-1 to TRBJ2-3; D is uncertain. In germline, CDR1 is SGHRS, CDR2 YFSETQ. This CDR3 region has 17 residues. Trimming pared 0 bases from V and 0 bases from J, leaving 14 bases between. The CDR3 DNA is TGCGCCAGCAGCTTGGTTGAACGAGTGGCTAGCACAGATACGCAGTATTTT. The encoded protein is CASSLVERVASTDTQYF.

The rearrangement links TRBV7-2 to TRBJ1-6; D is ambiguous. Deletions cut 2 bases from V and 9 bases from J, with 11 bases between. The CDR3 consists of 14 residues. Germline lookup yields CDR1 SGHTA and CDR2 FQGNSA. This CDR3 is CASSLKSVRSPLHF. CDR3 nucleotide sequence: TGTGCCAGCAGCTTAAAAAGCGTACGTTCACCCCTCCACTTT.

The chain recombines TRBV5-1 with TRBJ2-1; unclear D gene. This CDR3 spans 14 amino acids. Trimming stripped 0 bases from V and 5 bases from J, with 9 bases between. Germline V gene sequence: CDR1 SGHRS, CDR2 YFSETQ. This CDR3 is CASSLAPGDNEQFF. The CDR3 region has the DNA TGCGCCAGCAGCTTGGCCCCTGGGGACAATGAGCAGTTCTTC.

This clonotype occurred a few times. The chain carries TRBV27 and TRBJ1-1, with D possibly being TRBD1 (6 bases). From germline, CDR1 is MNHEY and CDR2 SMNVEV (reference sequence). CDR3 length equals 15 residues. V dropped 8 bases and J dropped 2 bases, with 18 bases sitting between them. CDR3 region: CASADSPIINTEAFF. DNA for the CDR3: TGTGCCAGCGCGGACAGCCCCATTATCAACACTGAAGCTTTCTTT.

This clonotype was seen a few times. This chain's CDR3 is CASILTRQGNTEAFF. In DNA, the CDR3 is TGTGCCAGCATTCTCACTCGACAGGGAAACACTGAAGCTTTCTTT. The rearrangement uses TRBV7-9 and TRBJ1-1; 7 bases are shared with TRBD1. The CDR3 runs 15 residues. V trimming: 7 bases; J trimming: 2 bases; junction bases outside the gene matches: 10. Per germline, CDR1 SEHNR and CDR2 FQNEAQ (reference sequence).

V gene TRBV18 combines with J gene TRBJ2-5; 12 nucleotides match TRBD2. Germline assignment: CDR1 KGHSH and CDR2 LQKENI. Trimming removed 5 bases from V and 4 bases from J; junction bases left unmatched: 11. The CDR3 sequence is 17 residues long. CDR3 nucleotide sequence: TGTGCCAGCTCAGCCTACCTAGCGGGAGGGCCCCGAGAGACCCAGTACTTC. It translates to CASSAYLAGGPRETQYF.

The chain joins TRBV5-5 to TRBJ2-7, with TRBD2 as a possible D gene (5 bases). V gave up 4 bases and J gave up 0 bases, with 14 bases separating them. Germline V lookup: CDR1 SGHKS, CDR2 YYEKEE (reference sequence). CDR3 length: 15 amino acids. The CDR3 region is CASSRDSTISYEQYF. The CDR3 coding sequence is TGTGCCAGCAGCCGGGATTCTACCATCTCCTACGAGCAGTACTTC.

Points on this clonotype: The limits of the CDR3 on the DNA are not certain, so only TCRdb's listed CDR3 is given. The rearrangement links TRBV6-5 to TRBJ2-7. The CDR3 is made up of 15 amino acids, end residues included. Germline assignment: CDR1 MNHEY and CDR2 SVGAGI. This CDR3 reads CASSTSSQKGYEQYF.

This clonotype came up a few times. V and J are TRBV24-1 and TRBJ1-5; 9 nucleotides agree with TRBD1. Germline trimming cut 11 bases from V and 5 bases from J; bases unmatched to any gene: 12. The length of the CDR3 is 15 residues. Germline CDR1 reads KGHDR; CDR2 reads SFDVKD. CDR3 coding DNA: TGTGCCAGAACTTTCCGGGACAGGGTGGATCAGCCCCAGCATTTT. It yields the protein CARTFRDRVDQPQHF.

This chain joins TRBV10-3 and TRBJ2-7, with D possibly being TRBD1 (6 bases). Germline CDR1 reads ENHRY; CDR2 reads SYGVKD. There are 16 residues in the CDR3. Trimming cost V 0 bases and J 0 bases, with 12 bases left between them. CDR3 bases: TGTGCCATCAGTGAGTCGACAACAGGGAGCTCCTACGAGCAGTACTTC. This encodes CAISESTTGSSYEQYF.